This T cell receptor beta chain came from a study of cytomegalovirus exposure and HLA in healthy donors. Study-wide points: The study reported that TCR beta sequences accurately predicted HLA-A and HLA-B alleles in most subjects. Excluded were some V segments that proved indistinguishable, including TRBV6-2 and TRBV6-3. When presence/absence was analysed, sequencing depth was taken to be roughly uniform across donors. A missense DCLRE1C variant was associated with V- and J-gene trimming of TCR beta chains in a later analysis, and an independent cohort replicated the association.

This clone was seen once. Its antigen remains unknown. The study ran its PCR with 60 Vbeta and 13 Jbeta primers. Assay: immunoSEQ multiplex PCR; the TCRdb copy retains only in-frame clones and omits some. The profile shows some 120,000 clones, approximately 80% of them singletons. This CDR3 contains 14 residues. Germline assignment: CDR1 SGHDT and CDR2 YYEEEE. The germline V and J ends were trimmed by 5 bases and 0 bases, with 11 bases remaining between them. The TCR originated in a human donor in good health. V and J are TRBV5-6 and TRBJ2-5; the D gene is possibly TRBD1 (5 bases). Input material: PBMCs. CDR3 sequence: CASRTRVYQETQYF. CDR3 nucleotides: TGTGCCAGCAGGACCAGGGTGTACCAAGAGACCCAGTACTTC.